This entry is about one T cell receptor (beta chain). The data stem from a study of radiation and T cells in renal cell carcinoma. V was pared by 7 bases and J by 1 base, with 2 bases between. Germline loops: CDR1 MNHEY, CDR2 SMNVEV (reference sequence). This CDR3 is built from 11 residues. Time point: blood 2 weeks post-SBRT. Treatment defined: 15 Gy SBRT to primary tumor, nephrectomy 4 weeks later. This table comes from immunoSEQ multiplex PCR, and its TCRdb copy is limited to in-frame clones, with some not included. This table holds roughly 75,000 clones, over 80% found once. The TCR was taken from a man aged 55 to 70 with renal cell carcinoma. This sequence joins TRBV27 and TRBJ2-1; no definite D call. The specimen was blood, collected from a patient whose treatment included radiotherapy and nephrectomy. For the CDR3, the DNA is TGTGCCAGCACTTCCTACAATGAGCAGTTCTTC. This sequence encodes CASTSYNEQFF.